Following are 29 T cell receptor beta chains from one sample sequenced in a study of tumor-infiltrating lymphocytes in primary liver carcinoma. Germline DNA was also extracted, with blood RNA taken from unsorted whole blood. The template, roughly 0.45 ug total RNA, yielded TCR beta cDNA made with a constant-region primer. Libraries of TCR beta came from three nested multiplex PCR rounds with slightly modified ARM-PCR. A C-beta reverse primer and TRBV1-TRBV30 forward primers served in each of the first two PCR rounds, at 9 to 10 cycles apiece. One entry per CDR3 protein, called by TCRdb with MiXCR from the multiplex PCR reads. The sample yields 300,000 to 400,000 distinct CDR3 sequences, roughly two thirds seen once. Sequenced material: peripheral blood. These receptors were collected from a man between 35 and 55 years old with primary liver carcinoma and hepatitis B virus infection.

The rearrangement links TRBV28 to TRBJ2-5; 10 nucleotides agree with TRBD2. Per the germline V gene, CDR1 is MDHEN and CDR2 is SYDVKM. Trimming took 5 bases from V and 5 from J; bases not matched to a gene: 5. This CDR3 is built from 14 residues. The CDR3 DNA reads as TGTGCCAGCAGTATGTCTAGCGGGAGTGAGACCCAGTACTTC. Amino acids: CASSMSSGSETQYF.

Turning to this clonotype: A read error may be the cause here, since a much bigger clone is one base away. V is TRBV5-1 and J is TRBJ2-1, with D unclear. The CDR3 consists of 17 residues. The germline V gene encodes CDR1 SGHRS and CDR2 YFSETQ. V was trimmed by 0 bases and J by 4 bases, leaving 17 bases between them. This CDR3 is CASSLEWGPLTYNEQFF. The CDR3 DNA reads as TGCGCCAGCAGCTTGGAGTGGGGTCCTCTGACTTACAATGAGCAGTTCTTC.

The J gene is TRBJ2-1, the V gene TRBV11-2; 7 bases are shared with TRBD1. The ends lost 2 bases at V and 5 bases at J; junction bases unmatched: 9. Germline V gene data show CDR1 as SGHAT and CDR2 as FQNNGV. The CDR3 sequence is 16 residues long. The CDR3 reads CASSLTGTDVHNEQFF. In DNA form, the CDR3 reads TGTGCCAGCAGCTTAACCGGGACAGATGTCCACAATGAGCAGTTCTTC.

A word on this clonotype: The CDR3 ends on some other residue instead of the conserved phenylalanine or tryptophan, so this is likely a read error. The DNA is left out, because the CDR3 cannot be placed on it with certainty; the CDR3 is given as TCRdb lists it. The V and J genes are TRBV11-1 and TRBJ2-7. Germline V gene data show CDR1 as SGHAT and CDR2 as FQDESV (reference sequence). The CDR3 length equals 14 residues, ends included. The CDR3: CASSLHRNSYERYS.

This clonotype has only a few counts. This chain connects TRBV4-3 to TRBJ2-5, with D perhaps assigned TRBD1 or TRBD2 (5 bases each). This CDR3 has 13 amino acids. V lost 6 bases to trimming and J lost 4 bases, with 12 bases between them. The germline CDR1 and CDR2 sequences are LGHNA and YSLEER. The CDR3 bases are TGCGCCAGCAGTGCTACTAGGGGAGAGACCCAGTACTTC. Translating it yields CASSATRGETQYF.

This chain uses TRBV11-1 with TRBJ2-1; D not resolved. The CDR3 totals 18 residues. The germline V gene has CDR1 SGHAT and CDR2 FQDESV (reference sequence). Trimming took off 2 bases at V and 0 bases at J, with 17 bases between the two ends. The CDR3 reads CASSLLAGAYRSYNEQFF. The DNA for the CDR3 is TGTGCCAGCAGCTTACTCGCTGGAGCGTATCGCTCCTACAATGAGCAGTTCTTC.

This clonotype has at least ten counts. The rearrangement uses TRBV4-1 and TRBJ2-7, with 10 bases aligning to TRBD2. The junction had 9 bases not matched to a gene; V was cut back by 1 base and J by 6 bases. Germline V lookup: CDR1 MGHRA, CDR2 YSYEKL. The CDR3 totals 16 residues. CDR3 coding DNA: TGCGCCAGCAGCCAAGGCGACCGAGCGGGAGGGCGCGAGCAGTACTTC. Amino acid sequence: CASSQGDRAGGREQYF.

As to this clonotype: This may come from a read error, since a much larger clone is one base off. The rearrangement links TRBV5-4 to TRBJ2-5, with 7 bases fitting TRBD1. The CDR3 length is 12 residues. CDR1 is SGHNT, CDR2 YYREEE, per germline (reference sequence). Here the CDR3 reads CTMGQNQETQYF. The DNA for the CDR3 is TGTACCATGGGACAGAACCAAGAGACCCAGTACTTC.

The rearrangement joins TRBV6-1 to TRBJ1-5; 7 bases align to TRBD1. CDR3 length: 16 residues. The germline CDR1 and CDR2 sequences are MNHNS and SASEGT. V lost 10 bases and J lost 6; bases outside the gene matches: 18. Here the CDR3 reads CANRGGAGLISQPQHF. The CDR3, as DNA: TGTGCCAACAGGGGAGGGGCAGGGCTAATAAGTCAGCCCCAGCATTTT.

This CDR3 is CASSIGDDGYNSPLHF. CDR3 in DNA: TGTGCCAGCAGCATAGGGGACGACGGTTATAATTCACCCCTCCACTTT. The genes are TRBV11-2 and TRBJ1-6; D may be TRBD1 (5 bases). Germline CDR1 SGHAT, CDR2 FQNNGV. The CDR3 is made up of 16 amino acids. V was trimmed by 5 bases and J by 4 bases, leaving 15 bases between them.

About this clonotype: The final CDR3 position lacks the conserved phenylalanine or tryptophan, pointing to a likely read error. The chain employs TRBV29-1 and TRBJ2-7; possibly TRBD1 for D (5 bases). The CDR3 runs to 11 residues. Germline values: CDR1 SQVTM, CDR2 ANQGSEA. Trimming removed 5 bases from V and 3 bases from J, with 8 bases in between. CDR3 amino acids: CSVRQSYEQYL. CDR3 in DNA: TGCAGCGTTCGACAGAGCTACGAGCAGTACCTC.

A word on this clonotype: A single base separates this from a much larger clone, so it may be a read error. The conserved phenylalanine or tryptophan normally closing the CDR3 is absent here, so this likely arose from a read error. The V call is TRBV6-5, the J call TRBJ1-2; 8 bases map to TRBD1. Germline V lookup: CDR1 MNHEY, CDR2 SVGAGI. The CDR3 runs to 14 residues. The trim removed 4 bases at V and 0 bases at J, leaving 1 base unmatched. The CDR3 DNA reads TGTGCCAGCAGTTGGGACAGGTCTAACTATGGCTACACCTCC. The encoded protein is CASSWDRSNYGYTS.

V and J are TRBV5-4 and TRBJ2-4; D not certain. The length of the CDR3 is 15 residues. Trimming took off 4 bases at V and 6 bases at J, with 17 bases between the two ends. Germline-derived CDR1 and CDR2 are SGHNT and YYREEE (reference sequence). The CDR3 region has the DNA TGTGCCAGCAGCCACGGAAATTCCCCGAGAAACATTCAGTACTTC. It specifies CASSHGNSPRNIQYF.

Concerning this clonotype: Possible read error: a much larger clone is one base away. V usage is TRBV5-4 and J usage is TRBJ2-7; D ambiguous. The germline CDR1 and CDR2 sequences are SGHNT and YYREEE (reference sequence). This CDR3 region has 14 residues. V was clipped by 1 base and J by 7 bases, with 15 bases between them. The CDR3 DNA follows: TGTGCCAGCAGCTTGAAACAGTGGGCGCTGGAGCAGTACTTC. This codes for CASSLKQWALEQYF.

This clonotype was observed at least ten times. The chain carries TRBV7-8 and TRBJ2-3; either TRBD1 or TRBD2 may supply D (5 bases each). Trimming left V 2 bases short and J 1 base short, with 10 bases between. The CDR3 spans 15 residues. CDR1 is SGHVS, CDR2 FQNEAQ, per germline. The CDR3 bases are TGTGCCAGCAGCTTAAAGAGGGGTGGCACAGATACGCAGTATTTT. It translates to CASSLKRGGTDTQYF.

This clonotype showed up just once. In this CDR3 the conserved last residue, phenylalanine or tryptophan, is missing, so a read error is likely. The V and J genes are TRBV11-2 and TRBJ2-2, with TRBD2 matching over 8 bases. CDR1 is SGHAT, CDR2 FQNNGV, per germline. This CDR3 spans 17 amino acids. Trimming cost V 2 bases and J 3 bases; bases outside gene matches: 8. DNA of the CDR3: TGTGCCAGCAGCTTATTTTCGCGGCGGGAGGACACCGGGGAGCTGTTTCTT. This sequence encodes CASSLFSRREDTGELFL.

This chain joins TRBV5-1 and TRBJ2-1, with 12 bases matching TRBD2. The CDR3 length is 15 residues. Germline V gives CDR1 SGHRS, CDR2 YFSETQ. The trim removed 3 bases at V and 5 bases at J, leaving 3 bases unmatched. CDR3 in DNA: TGCGCCAGCAGCTCACTAGCGGGAGGCCACAATGAGCAGTTCTTC. Protein product: CASSSLAGGHNEQFF.

With regard to this clonotype: This may stem from a read error, because a much larger clone lies one nucleotide away. The chain combines TRBV6-5 with TRBJ2-1; 8 bases are shared with TRBD1. Germline CDR1 reads MNHEY; CDR2 reads SVGAGI. The CDR3 spans 13 residues. CDR3 nucleotides: TGTGCCAACAGTCTTACAGGGGGCAATGAGCAGTTCTTC. It yields the protein CANSLTGGNEQFF.

As for this clonotype: Sequence at one end of the junction differs from germline and may be a read error. The rearrangement joins TRBV12-3 or TRBV12-4 to TRBJ2-5; 11 positions match TRBD2. This CDR3 region has 16 residues. CDR3: CASSSLAGETAETQHF. The CDR3 DNA sequence: TGTGCCAGCAGTTCACTAGCGGGGGAGACGGCGGAGACCCAGCACTTC.

On this clonotype: A much larger clone differs from this one at a single base, so this may be a read error. The rearrangement links TRBV6-2 or TRBV6-3 to TRBJ1-1, with D perhaps TRBD1 (5 bases). Germline lookup yields CDR1 MNHEY and CDR2 SVGEGT. The CDR3 has 15 residues. The CDR3 protein is CASRGYDRLNTVAFF. The CDR3 DNA follows: TGTGCCAGCAGGGGATACGACAGACTGAACACTGTAGCTTTCTTT.

Regarding this clonotype: Sequence at one end of the junction differs from germline and may be a read error. The genes are TRBV4-1 and TRBJ2-5; D may be TRBD1 (6 bases). The CDR3 has 18 amino acids. The germline CDR1 and CDR2 sequences are MGHRA and YSYEKL. DNA of the CDR3: TGCGCCAGCAACCAAGATTATAAGGCAGGGGTATCGTTAGAGACCCAGTACTTC. It codes for CASNQDYKAGVSLETQYF.

About this clonotype itself: This may be a read error: a much more frequent sequence differs by one nucleotide. This sequence joins TRBV28 and TRBJ1-1; D gene unclear. The CDR3 sequence is 12 residues long. Germline V gene lookup returns CDR1 MDHEN and CDR2 SYDVKM. The CDR3 DNA sequence: TGTACCAGCTGCGAGCGCGGGTCTGAAGCTTTCTTT. It specifies CTSCERGSEAFF.

About this clonotype: A much more abundant neighbour one base away suggests this may be a read error. The rearrangement links TRBV6-2 or TRBV6-3 to TRBJ2-5, with TRBD2 as a possible D gene (5 bases). The germline gives CDR1 MNHEY, CDR2 SVGEGT. The V and J ends lost 7 bases and 5 bases respectively, with 17 bases between them. The CDR3 has 14 amino acids. The CDR3 coding sequence is TGTGCCAGCAACCACCTTCGGGGTCGGGAGACCCAGTACTTC. This sequence encodes CASNHLRGRETQYF.

This clonotype was counted once. The rearrangement uses TRBV11-2 and TRBJ2-2; 8 bases are shared with TRBD2. Germline V gene sequence: CDR1 SGHAT, CDR2 FQNNGV. With V trimmed by 3 bases and J by 10 bases, 19 bases remained unmatched. CDR3 size: 18 residues. CDR3 bases: TGTGCCAGCAGCTTTAGTGTGCCAGCGGGAGTTAGGTCAGAGGAGCTGTTTTTT. Its translation: CASSFSVPAGVRSEELFF.

A remark on this clonotype: With a much larger clone just one base away, this may be a read error. The rearrangement links TRBV29-1 to TRBJ1-1; unclear D gene. The CDR3 totals 11 residues. The germline CDR1 and CDR2 sequences are SQVTM and ANQGSEA. The chain's CDR3 is CSVFGNTEVFF. The CDR3 DNA sequence: TGCAGCGTTTTCGGGAACACTGAAGTTTTCTTT. Complete variable domain (other parts from reference TRBV29-1 and TRBJ1-1): SAVISQKPSRDICQRGTSLTIQCQVDSQVTMMFWYRQQPGQSLTLIATANQGSEATYESGFVIDKFPISRPNLTFSTLTVSNMSPEDSSIYLCSVFGNTEVFFGQGTRLTVV.

This clonotype came up many times. J is TRBJ1-3 and V is TRBV4-2; D gene uncertain. Germline V gives CDR1 LGHNA, CDR2 YNFKEQ. The CDR3 contains 15 residues. V lost 0 bases to trimming and J lost 2 bases, with 8 bases between them. The CDR3 sequence is CASSQDYWAGNTIYF. The CDR3 coding sequence is TGTGCCAGCAGCCAAGACTACTGGGCTGGAAACACCATATATTTT.

Points on this clonotype: The germline gene is not matched at one end of the junction; a read error may be the cause. The chain carries TRBV4-2 and TRBJ2-7, with 10 bases aligning to TRBD2. The V gene's germline CDR1 is LGHNA and CDR2 YNFKEQ. This CDR3 spans 13 amino acids. CDR3 in amino acids: CSSSPGLADEQYF. The CDR3 DNA is TGTTCCAGCAGCCCAGGACTAGCGGACGAGCAGTATTTC.

With respect to this clonotype: Possible read error: a much larger clone is one base away. The genes are TRBV12-3 or TRBV12-4 and TRBJ1-5; tentatively, D is TRBD1 (6 bases). The DNA end lines up better with TRBJ2-3; the J call may be wrong. This CDR3 is 14 amino acids long. Here the CDR3 DNA reads TGTGCCAGCAGTACGGACAGATTCAATCAGCCCCAGTATTTT. Translated: CASSTDRFNQPQYF.

This clonotype was found many times. The chain has TRBV6-5 and TRBJ1-1; unclear D gene. The germline CDR1 and CDR2 sequences are MNHEY and SVGAGI. V was trimmed by 2 bases and J by 5 bases, leaving 12 bases between them. CDR3 length: 14 residues. The CDR3 DNA is TGTGCCAGCAGTTACACGGATGGGCGGACTGAAGCTTTCTTT. Its protein is CASSYTDGRTEAFF.